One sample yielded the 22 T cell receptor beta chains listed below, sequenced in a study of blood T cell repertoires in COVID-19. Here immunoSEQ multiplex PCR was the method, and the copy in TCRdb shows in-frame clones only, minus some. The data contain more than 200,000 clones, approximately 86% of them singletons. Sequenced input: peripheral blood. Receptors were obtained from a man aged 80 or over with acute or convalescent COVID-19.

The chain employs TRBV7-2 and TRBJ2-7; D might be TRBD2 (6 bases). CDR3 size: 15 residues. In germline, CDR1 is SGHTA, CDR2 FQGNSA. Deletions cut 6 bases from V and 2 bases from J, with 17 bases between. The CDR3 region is CASRQTGGITYEQYF. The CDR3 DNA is TGTGCCAGCAGACAGACCGGGGGAATAACCTACGAGCAGTACTTC.

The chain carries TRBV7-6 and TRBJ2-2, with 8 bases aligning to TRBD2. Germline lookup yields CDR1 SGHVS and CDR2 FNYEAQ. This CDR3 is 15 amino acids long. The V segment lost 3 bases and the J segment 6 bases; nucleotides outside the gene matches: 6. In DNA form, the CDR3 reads TGTGCCAGCAGCTTCGGACCCGGGAGGGCCGGGGAGCTGTTTTTT. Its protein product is CASSFGPGRAGELFF.

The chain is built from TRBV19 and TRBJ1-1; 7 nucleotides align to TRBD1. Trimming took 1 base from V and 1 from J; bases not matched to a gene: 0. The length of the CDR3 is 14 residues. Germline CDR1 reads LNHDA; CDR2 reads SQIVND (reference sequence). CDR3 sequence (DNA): TGTGCCAGTAGTATAGGGGACAGGAACACTGAAGCTTTCTTT. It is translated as CASSIGDRNTEAFF.

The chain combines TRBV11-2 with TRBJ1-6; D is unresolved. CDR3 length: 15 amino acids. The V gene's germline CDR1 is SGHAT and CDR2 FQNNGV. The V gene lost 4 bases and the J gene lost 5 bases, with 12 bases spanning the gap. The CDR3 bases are TGTGCCAGCAGCTCCGCCACCAGGAATAATTCACCCCTCCACTTT. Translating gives CASSSATRNNSPLHF.

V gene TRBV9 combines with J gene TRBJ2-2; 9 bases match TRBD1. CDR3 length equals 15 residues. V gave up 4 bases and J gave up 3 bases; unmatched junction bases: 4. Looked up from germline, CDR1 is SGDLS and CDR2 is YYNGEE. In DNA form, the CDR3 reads TGTGCCAGCAGCACCCGGACAGGGGACACCGGGGAGCTGTTTTTT. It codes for CASSTRTGDTGELFF.

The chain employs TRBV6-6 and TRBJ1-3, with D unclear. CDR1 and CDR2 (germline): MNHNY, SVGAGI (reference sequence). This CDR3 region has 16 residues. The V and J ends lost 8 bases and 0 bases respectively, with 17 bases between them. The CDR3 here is CASWGEWANSGNTIYF. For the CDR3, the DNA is TGTGCCAGCTGGGGAGAGTGGGCCAACTCTGGAAACACCATATATTTT.

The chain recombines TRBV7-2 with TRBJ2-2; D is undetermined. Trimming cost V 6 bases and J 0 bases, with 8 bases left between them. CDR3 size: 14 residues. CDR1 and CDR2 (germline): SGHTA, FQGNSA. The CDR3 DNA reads TGTGCCAGCAGGATCCAGGCGAACACCGGGGAGCTGTTTTTT. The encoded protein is CASRIQANTGELFF.

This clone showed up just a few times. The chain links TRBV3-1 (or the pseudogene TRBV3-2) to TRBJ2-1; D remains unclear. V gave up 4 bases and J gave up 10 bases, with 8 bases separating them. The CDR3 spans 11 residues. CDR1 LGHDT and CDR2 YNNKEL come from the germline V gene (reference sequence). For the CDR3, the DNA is TGTGCCAGCAGCCTCACTACCGAGCAGTTCTTC. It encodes CASSLTTEQFF.

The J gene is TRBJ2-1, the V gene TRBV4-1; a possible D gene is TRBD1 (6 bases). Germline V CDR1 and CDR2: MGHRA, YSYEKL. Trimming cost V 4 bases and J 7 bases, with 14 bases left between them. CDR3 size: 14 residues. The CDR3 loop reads CASSLGGQVNEQFF. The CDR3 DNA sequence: TGCGCCAGCAGCCTTGGGGGCCAGGTTAATGAGCAGTTCTTC.

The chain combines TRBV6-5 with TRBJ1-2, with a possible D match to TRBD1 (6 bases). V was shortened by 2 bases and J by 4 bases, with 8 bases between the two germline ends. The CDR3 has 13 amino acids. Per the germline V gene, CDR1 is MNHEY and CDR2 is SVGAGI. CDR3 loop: CASSYRTAYGYTF. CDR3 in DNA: TGTGCCAGCAGTTACCGGACAGCCTATGGCTACACCTTC.

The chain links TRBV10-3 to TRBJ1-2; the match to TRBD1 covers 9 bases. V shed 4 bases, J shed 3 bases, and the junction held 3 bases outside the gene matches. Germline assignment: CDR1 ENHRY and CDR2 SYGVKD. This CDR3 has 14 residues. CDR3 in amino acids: CAISVGDRDYGYTF. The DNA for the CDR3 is TGTGCCATCAGTGTTGGGGACAGGGACTATGGCTACACCTTC.

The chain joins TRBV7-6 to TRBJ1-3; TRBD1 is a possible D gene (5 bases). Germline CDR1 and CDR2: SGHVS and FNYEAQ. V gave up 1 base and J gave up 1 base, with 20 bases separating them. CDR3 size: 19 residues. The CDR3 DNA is TGTGCCAGCAGCTTAGTTGTTCGGCAGGGAGGGTATTCTGGAAACACCATATATTTT. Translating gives CASSLVVRQGGYSGNTIYF.

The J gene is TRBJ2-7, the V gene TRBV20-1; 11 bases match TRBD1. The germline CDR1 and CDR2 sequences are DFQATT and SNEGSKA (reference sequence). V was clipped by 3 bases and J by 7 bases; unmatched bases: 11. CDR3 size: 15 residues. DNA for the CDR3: TGCAGTGCTAGTGGACAGGGGGCCCTCCCCAATGAGCAGTACTTC. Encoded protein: CSASGQGALPNEQYF.

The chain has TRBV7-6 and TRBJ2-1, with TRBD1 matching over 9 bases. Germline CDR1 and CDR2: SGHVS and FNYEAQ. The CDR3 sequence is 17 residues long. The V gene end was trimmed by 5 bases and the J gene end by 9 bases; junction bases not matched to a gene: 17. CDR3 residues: CASSPSGPGQGSVEQFF. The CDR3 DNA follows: TGTGCCAGCAGCCCCTCCGGTCCCGGACAGGGGTCGGTTGAGCAGTTCTTC.

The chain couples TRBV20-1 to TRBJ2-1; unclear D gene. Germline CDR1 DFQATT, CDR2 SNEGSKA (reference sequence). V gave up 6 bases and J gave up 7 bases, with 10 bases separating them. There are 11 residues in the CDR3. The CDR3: CSALMLNEQFF. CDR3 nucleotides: TGCAGTGCCCTAATGTTGAATGAGCAGTTCTTC.

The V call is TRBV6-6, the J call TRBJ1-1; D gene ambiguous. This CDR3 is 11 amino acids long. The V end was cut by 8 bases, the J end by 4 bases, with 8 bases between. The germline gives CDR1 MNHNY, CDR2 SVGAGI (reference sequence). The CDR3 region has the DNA TGTGCCAGCCTGACTATCACTGAAGCTTTCTTT. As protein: CASLTITEAFF.

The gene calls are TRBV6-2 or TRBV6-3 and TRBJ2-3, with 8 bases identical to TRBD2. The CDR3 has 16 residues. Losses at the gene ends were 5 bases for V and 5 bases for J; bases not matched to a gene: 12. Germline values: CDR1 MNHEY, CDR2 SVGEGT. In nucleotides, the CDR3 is TGTGCCAGCAGTGCCACTGGGACTAGGATCCGAGATACGCAGTATTTT. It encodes CASSATGTRIRDTQYF.

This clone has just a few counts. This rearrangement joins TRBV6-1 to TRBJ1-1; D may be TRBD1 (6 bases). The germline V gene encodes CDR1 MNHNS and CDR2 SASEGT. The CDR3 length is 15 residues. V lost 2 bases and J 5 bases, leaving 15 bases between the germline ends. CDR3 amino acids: CASSESPAGVTEAFF. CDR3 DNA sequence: TGTGCCAGCAGTGAATCCCCAGCAGGGGTGACTGAAGCTTTCTTT.

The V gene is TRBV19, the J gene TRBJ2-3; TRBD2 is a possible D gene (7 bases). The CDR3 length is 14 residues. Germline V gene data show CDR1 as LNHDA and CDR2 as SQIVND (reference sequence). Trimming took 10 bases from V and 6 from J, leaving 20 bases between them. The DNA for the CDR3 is TGTGCCACCAAGGGGGGGCGTCGGTTTGATACGCAGTATTTT. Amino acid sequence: CATKGGRRFDTQYF.

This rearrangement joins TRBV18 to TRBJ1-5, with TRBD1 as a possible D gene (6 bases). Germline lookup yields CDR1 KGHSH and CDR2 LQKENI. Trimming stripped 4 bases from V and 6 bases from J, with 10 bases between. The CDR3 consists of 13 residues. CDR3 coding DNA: TGTGCCAGCTCACAGGGGGGGGGTCAGCCCCAGCATTTT. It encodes CASSQGGGQPQHF.

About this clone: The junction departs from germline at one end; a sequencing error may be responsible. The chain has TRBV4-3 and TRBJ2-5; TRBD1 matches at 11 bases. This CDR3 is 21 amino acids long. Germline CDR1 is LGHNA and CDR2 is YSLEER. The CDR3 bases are TGCGCCCGCAGTCGACCCGTTAACGGGACAGGGGGTAGTGAAAGTCCAGAGACCCAGTACTTC. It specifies CARSRPVNGTGGSESPETQYF.

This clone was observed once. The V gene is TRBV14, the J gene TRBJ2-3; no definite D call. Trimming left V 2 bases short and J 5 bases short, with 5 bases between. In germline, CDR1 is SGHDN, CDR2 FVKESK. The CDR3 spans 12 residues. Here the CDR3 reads CASSQTLDTQYF. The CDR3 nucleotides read TGTGCCAGCAGCCAAACATTAGATACGCAGTATTTT.